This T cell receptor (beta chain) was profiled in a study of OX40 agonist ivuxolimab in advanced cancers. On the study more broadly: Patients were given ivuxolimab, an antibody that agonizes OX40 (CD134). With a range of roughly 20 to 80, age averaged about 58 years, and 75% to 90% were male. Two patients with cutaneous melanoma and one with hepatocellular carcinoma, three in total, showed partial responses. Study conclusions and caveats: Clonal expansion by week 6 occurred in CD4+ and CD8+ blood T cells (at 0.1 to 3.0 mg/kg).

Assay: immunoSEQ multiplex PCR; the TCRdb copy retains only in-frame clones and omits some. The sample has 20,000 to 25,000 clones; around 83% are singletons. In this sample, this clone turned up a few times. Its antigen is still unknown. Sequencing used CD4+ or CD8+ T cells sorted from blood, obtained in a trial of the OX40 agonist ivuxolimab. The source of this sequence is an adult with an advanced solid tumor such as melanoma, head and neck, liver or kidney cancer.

DNA of the CDR3: TGTGCCAGCAGCCAAGATCATCCCCCCATTGTGGGCACCGGGGAGCTGTTTTTT. The encoded protein is CASSQDHPPIVGTGELFF. V usage is TRBV5-5 and J usage is TRBJ2-2; D unresolved. Germline V lookup: CDR1 SGHKS, CDR2 YYEKEE (reference sequence). CDR3 length: 18 amino acids. V lost 4 bases, J lost 4 bases, and 23 bases lay in between.